One sample yielded the 27 T cell receptor beta chains listed below, sequenced in a study of molecular identifiers for immune sequencing clone quantification. In TCRdb, the PCR reads were re-called with MiXCR into one record per CDR3 protein. Of 85,000 to 130,000 distinct CDR3 sequences in the sample, 36% are singletons; the top ten hold approximately 4%. Sequenced input: naive CD8+ T cells from blood, with Jurkat cell RNA spiked in. The subset denotes: FACS-sorted CD8+CD4-CCR7+CD45RA+ naive T cells. These receptors were taken from a human donor in good health. Some libraries in this study had Jurkat cell RNA spiked in.

This clonotype was counted a single time. The rearrangement uses TRBV6-2 or TRBV6-3 and TRBJ2-7; D gene ambiguous. Trimming pared 2 bases from V and 3 bases from J, leaving 8 bases between. CDR3 length: 13 residues. The germline V gene encodes CDR1 MNHEY and CDR2 SVGEGT. The CDR3 spells CASSYGWYYEQYF. The CDR3 DNA is TGTGCCAGCAGTTACGGGTGGTACTACGAGCAGTACTTC.

This clonotype was observed at least ten times. V and J are TRBV28 and TRBJ1-5; TRBD1 agrees at 7 bases. Trimming removed 7 bases from V and 0 bases from J; junction bases left unmatched: 12. Per the germline V gene, CDR1 is MDHEN and CDR2 is SYDVKM. There are 17 residues in the CDR3. Written as DNA, the CDR3 is TGTGCCAGCACTCCGGCGGGACAGCCCTATAGCAATCAGCCCCAGCATTTT. Its translation: CASTPAGQPYSNQPQHF.

The rearrangement links TRBV15 to TRBJ2-7; 7 nucleotides agree with TRBD1. Trimming at V came to 5 bases and at J to 0 bases, leaving 7 bases not matched to a gene. The CDR3 is made up of 15 amino acids. Germline lookup yields CDR1 LNHNV and CDR2 YYDKDF (reference sequence). CDR3 sequence (DNA): TGTGCCACCAGCTTGAGACAGGGCCGCTCCTACGAGCAGTACTTC. Its translation: CATSLRQGRSYEQYF.

This clonotype appeared many times. CDR3 sequence: CASSLELAEYNEQFF. The CDR3 DNA reads as TGTGCCAGCAGCTTAGAACTAGCGGAGTACAATGAGCAGTTCTTC. The chain combines TRBV7-2 with TRBJ2-1; TRBD2 agrees at 8 bases. Looked up from germline, CDR1 is SGHTA and CDR2 is FQGNSA. The CDR3 is 15 amino acids. J lost 4 bases, V lost 1 base, and 3 bases had no gene match.

V gene TRBV28 combines with J gene TRBJ2-1; D possibly corresponds to TRBD1 (6 bases). Germline CDR1 is MDHEN and CDR2 is SYDVKM. This CDR3 region has 15 residues. Trimming removed 6 bases from V and 7 bases from J, with 19 bases in between. In DNA form, the CDR3 reads TGTGCCAGCAGCCTGTGGGCAGGGGTTACGAATGAGCAGTTCTTC. Protein product: CASSLWAGVTNEQFF.

Points on this clonotype: At one of its ends the junction is not consistent with the germline gene, which may arise from a read error. The chain has TRBV4-1 and TRBJ2-5; D not resolved. The CDR3 extends over 14 amino acids. CDR1 MGHRA and CDR2 YSYEKL come from the germline V gene. The CDR3 nucleotides are TGCGCCAGCGGCCAAGTGTCGTCCCGAGAGACCCAGTACTTC. It specifies CASGQVSSRETQYF.

There are many counts of this clonotype. The chain combines TRBV5-6 with TRBJ1-2; 10 bases are a match to TRBD1. The junction had 4 bases not matched to a gene; V was cut back by 2 bases and J by 6 bases. CDR3 length equals 14 residues. The germline gives CDR1 SGHDT, CDR2 YYEEEE. The CDR3 loop reads CASSFGTGADGYTF. The CDR3 DNA follows: TGTGCCAGCAGCTTCGGGACAGGGGCTGATGGCTACACCTTC.

This clonotype came up once. This chain links TRBV6-2 or TRBV6-3 with TRBJ2-2, with 8 positions matching TRBD1. V trimming: 6 bases; J trimming: 1 base; junction bases outside the gene matches: 13. The CDR3 is made up of 18 amino acids. Per germline, CDR1 MNHEY and CDR2 SVGEGT. The DNA of the CDR3 is TGTGCCAGCAGCTCGATCGACTGGACAGGGAGGAACACCGGGGAGCTGTTTTTT. This translates into CASSSIDWTGRNTGELFF.

This clonotype was detected a few times. This chain links TRBV4-1 with TRBJ2-7; TRBD2 matches 7 bases. Germline V gives CDR1 MGHRA, CDR2 YSYEKL. The CDR3 is 15 residues long. V lost 4 bases to trimming and J lost 0 bases; unmatched junction nucleotides: 6. This chain's CDR3 is CASSPTSASSYEQYF. The CDR3 DNA reads TGCGCCAGCAGCCCAACTAGCGCGAGCTCCTACGAGCAGTACTTC.

Regarding this clonotype: A read error may be the cause here, since a much bigger clone is one base away. The genes are TRBV29-1 and TRBJ2-2; D gene ambiguous. V lost 6 bases and J lost 4, with 12 bases in between. Per the germline V gene, CDR1 is SQVTM and CDR2 is ANQGSEA. The CDR3 is 13 amino acids. Written as DNA, the CDR3 is TGCAGCGTCAAAGTCAGAGGCACCGGGGAGCTGTTTTTT. Encoded protein: CSVKVRGTGELFF.

In regard to this clonotype: This clone may be a read error of a much larger clone one base away. The chain couples TRBV28 to TRBJ1-5; D is perhaps TRBD1 (5 bases). CDR1 and CDR2 (germline): MDHEN, SYDVKM. CDR3 length equals 13 residues. Trimming removed 5 bases from V and 6 bases from J, with 11 bases in between. CDR3 residues: CASSPAGSQPQHF. The CDR3 DNA is TGTGCCAGCAGTCCGGCAGGGAGTCAGCCCCAGCATTTT.

About this clonotype: A much bigger clone sits one base away, suggesting this may be a read error. The chain employs TRBV4-2 and TRBJ2-3, with 12 bases that match TRBD2. Germline CDR1 LGHNA, CDR2 YNFKEQ. The CDR3 is 18 amino acids. The CDR3 DNA follows: TGTGCCAGCAACCAAGTACTAGCGGGAGGTGCGGGGACAGATACGCAGTATTTT. It codes for CASNQVLAGGAGTDTQYF.

CDR3 sequence reads: CASSLGVSSYEQYF. CDR3 bases: TGTGCCAGCAGCCTCGGGGTCAGCTCCTACGAGCAGTACTTC. The chain couples TRBV3-1 to TRBJ2-7, with D maybe TRBD2 (5 bases). The CDR3 is made up of 14 amino acids. Germline CDR1 and CDR2: LGHDT and YNNKEL (reference sequence). The V gene lost 4 bases and the J gene lost 0 bases, with 10 bases spanning the gap.

Remarks on this clonotype: Since a much larger clone is just one base distant, this may be a read error. This chain uses TRBV28 with TRBJ2-7; D may correspond to TRBD1 or TRBD2 (5 bases each). Germline CDR1 and CDR2: MDHEN and SYDVKM. Trimming stripped 4 bases from V and 6 bases from J, with 22 bases between. This CDR3 has 16 residues. Here the CDR3 reads CASSYLTTGTLFEQYF. Written as DNA, the CDR3 is TGTGCCAGCAGTTATCTGACAACCGGGACCCTTTTCGAGCAGTACTTC.

With respect to this clonotype: A much bigger clone sits one base away, suggesting this may be a read error. The rearrangement joins TRBV20-1 to TRBJ2-7, with D possibly being TRBD2 (7 bases). From germline, CDR1 is DFQATT and CDR2 SNEGSKA (reference sequence). The CDR3 totals 14 residues. The CDR3 is CSARRSPGGYEQSF. The CDR3 DNA follows: TGCAGTGCTAGAAGGTCCCCGGGGGGCTACGAGCAGTCCTTC.

This chain joins TRBV19 and TRBJ2-1, with 13 bases lining up with TRBD2. The germline CDR1 and CDR2 sequences are LNHDA and SQIVND (reference sequence). Trimming cost V 4 bases and J 2 bases; bases outside gene matches: 5. This CDR3 comprises 17 residues. The CDR3 DNA reads TGTGCCAGTAGTAGAAGACTAGCGGGAGGACCCTACAATGAGCAGTTCTTC. It yields the protein CASSRRLAGGPYNEQFF.

This clonotype was seen more than once but under ten times. The chain is built from TRBV6-5 and TRBJ1-2; 8 nucleotides match TRBD1. Per germline, CDR1 MNHEY and CDR2 SVGAGI. The V and J ends lost 6 bases and 8 bases, in that order; junction bases with no gene match: 11. The CDR3 is 14 amino acids. The CDR3 loop is CASSPTGATFGYTF. In nucleotides, the CDR3 is TGTGCCAGCAGCCCGACAGGGGCGACTTTCGGCTACACCTTC.

The chain recombines TRBV13 with TRBJ1-2; 7 bases fit TRBD1. Losses at the gene ends were 5 bases for V and 3 bases for J; bases not matched to a gene: 9. CDR3 size: 15 residues. CDR1 is PRHDT and CDR2 is FYEKMQ in the germline V gene (reference sequence). DNA of the CDR3: TGTGCCAGCAGCCCTAGCGGGACAGCACACTATGGCTACACCTTC. This encodes CASSPSGTAHYGYTF.

The rearrangement joins TRBV3-1 to TRBJ2-2; D remains ambiguous. Trimming stripped 2 bases from V and 5 bases from J, with 18 bases between. CDR1 and CDR2 (germline): LGHDT, YNNKEL (reference sequence). The CDR3 sequence is 17 residues long. CDR3 in amino acids: CASSQKTNSRWTGELFF. As DNA, the CDR3 is TGTGCCAGCAGCCAAAAGACGAACAGTAGATGGACCGGGGAGCTGTTTTTT. Filled out from reference TRBV3-1 and TRBJ2-2, the complete variable domain reads DTAVSQTPKYLVTQMGNDKSIKCEQNLGHDTMYWYKQDSKKFLKIMFSYNNKELIINETVPNRFSPKSPDKAHLNLHINSLELGDSAVYFCASSQKTNSRWTGELFFGEGSRLTVL.

With regard to this clonotype: An end of the junction does not agree with germline; a read error may underlie this. The chain is built from TRBV7-6 and TRBJ1-4, with 8 bases fitting TRBD1. The CDR3 is 15 amino acids. Germline loops: CDR1 SGHVS, CDR2 FNYEAQ. The CDR3 reads CASSLRTGSYEELFF. The CDR3 DNA follows: TGTGCCAGCAGCTTAAGGACAGGGTCGTATGAAGAACTGTTTTTT.

As to this clonotype: One junction end does not reproduce the germline sequence, and a read error may be involved. The rearrangement links TRBV12-3 or TRBV12-4 to TRBJ1-2; D is undetermined. The length of the CDR3 is 13 residues. The CDR3: CVSSLGTRLGYTF. The CDR3 DNA reads as TGTGTCAGCAGTTTAGGTACGCGGCTCGGCTACACCTTC.

Note on this clonotype: A clone one base away is much larger, so this may be a read error. The J gene is TRBJ1-5, the V gene TRBV9, with 9 positions matching TRBD1. CDR1 and CDR2 from the germline V gene are SGDLS and YYNGEE. The CDR3 is 14 residues long. DNA of the CDR3: TGTGCCAGCAGCCCCCACAGGGGGCCCCAGCCCCAGCAATTT. This sequence encodes CASSPHRGPQPQQF.

This rearrangement joins TRBV6-5 to TRBJ2-3, with TRBD2 matching 7 bases. V lost 0 bases to trimming and J lost 4 bases; unmatched junction nucleotides: 7. CDR1 is MNHEY and CDR2 is SVGAGI in the germline V gene. The CDR3 contains 16 residues. The CDR3 region is CASSYSSGRAPDTQYF. The CDR3, as DNA: TGTGCCAGCAGTTACTCGAGTGGGAGGGCCCCAGATACGCAGTATTTT.

This chain links TRBV6-6 with TRBJ1-2; a possible D gene is TRBD1 (6 bases). The CDR3 runs 11 residues. The V gene lost 6 bases and the J gene lost 6 bases, with 8 bases spanning the gap. The germline CDR1 and CDR2 sequences are MNHNY and SVGAGI (reference sequence). Here the CDR3 DNA reads TGTGCCAGCAGCGAGGGGGATGGCTACACCTTC. This encodes CASSEGDGYTF.

There are many counts of this clonotype. The rearrangement uses TRBV15 and TRBJ1-5, with a weak D call TRBD1 (5 bases). CDR1 and CDR2 from the germline V gene are LNHNV and YYDKDF (reference sequence). V was cut by 3 bases and J by 7 bases, with 16 bases left in between. This CDR3 has 15 amino acids. This chain's CDR3 is CATSSVPGAPQPQHF. The CDR3 DNA is TGTGCCACCAGCAGTGTACCCGGGGCGCCGCAGCCCCAGCATTTT.

In nucleotides, the CDR3 is TGTGCCAGCAGCCAAGGGGGGCCGCCCCAGTACTTC. Translated, it gives CASSQGGPPQYF. This chain connects TRBV4-2 to TRBJ2-5; weak D call: TRBD1 (6 bases). The CDR3 totals 12 residues. Germline V gene sequence: CDR1 LGHNA, CDR2 YNFKEQ. The V and J ends lost 1 base and 9 bases respectively, with 9 bases between them.

Only a few counts were recorded for this clonotype. The chain carries TRBV27 and TRBJ1-4; unclear D gene. CDR1 and CDR2 (germline): MNHEY, SMNVEV (reference sequence). CDR3 size: 13 residues. V gave up 5 bases and J gave up 7 bases, with 11 bases separating them. The CDR3 loop reads CASSRSVFEKLFF. CDR3 nucleotide sequence: TGTGCCAGCAGTCGGTCGGTTTTTGAAAAACTGTTTTTT.